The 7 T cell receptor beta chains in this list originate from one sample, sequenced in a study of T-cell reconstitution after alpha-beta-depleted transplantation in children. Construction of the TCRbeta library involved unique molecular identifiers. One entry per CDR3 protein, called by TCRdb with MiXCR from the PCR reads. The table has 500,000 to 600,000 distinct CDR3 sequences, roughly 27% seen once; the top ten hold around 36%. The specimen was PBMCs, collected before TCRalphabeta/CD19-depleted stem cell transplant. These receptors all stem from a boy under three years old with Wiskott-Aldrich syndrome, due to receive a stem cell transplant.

The CDR3 region is CASSLEEGVAQYF. The CDR3 DNA follows: TGTGCCAGCAGCTTAGAGGAGGGAGTGGCGCAGTATTTT. This chain connects TRBV7-2 to TRBJ2-3, with D possibly being TRBD2 (6 bases). With 1 base removed from V and 10 bases from J, the gap between germline ends came to 12 bases. In germline, CDR1 is SGHTA, CDR2 FQGNSA. This CDR3 contains 13 residues.

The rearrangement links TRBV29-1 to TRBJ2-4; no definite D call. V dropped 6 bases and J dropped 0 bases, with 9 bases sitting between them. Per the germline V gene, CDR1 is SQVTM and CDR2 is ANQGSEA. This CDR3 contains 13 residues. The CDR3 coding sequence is TGCAGCGTAAAGGATATAGCCAAAAACATTCAGTACTTC. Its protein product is CSVKDIAKNIQYF. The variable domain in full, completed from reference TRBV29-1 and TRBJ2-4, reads SAVISQKPSRDICQRGTSLTIQCQVDSQVTMMFWYRQQPGQSLTLIATANQGSEATYESGFVIDKFPISRPNLTFSTLTVSNMSPEDSSIYLCSVKDIAKNIQYFGAGTRLSVL.

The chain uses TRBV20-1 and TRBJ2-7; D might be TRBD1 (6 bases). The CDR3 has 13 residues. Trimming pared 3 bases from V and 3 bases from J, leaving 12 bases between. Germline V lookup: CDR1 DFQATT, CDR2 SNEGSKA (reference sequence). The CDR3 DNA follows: TGCAGTGCTAGGCAGACAGGATTCTACGAGCAGTACTTC. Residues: CSARQTGFYEQYF.

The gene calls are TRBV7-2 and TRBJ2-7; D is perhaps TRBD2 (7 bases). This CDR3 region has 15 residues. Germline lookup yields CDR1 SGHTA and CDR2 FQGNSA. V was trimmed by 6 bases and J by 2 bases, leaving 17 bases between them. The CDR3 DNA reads TGTGCCAGCAGTTCCGTGGGGGGGGGCCCCTACGAGCAGTACTTC. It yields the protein CASSSVGGGPYEQYF.

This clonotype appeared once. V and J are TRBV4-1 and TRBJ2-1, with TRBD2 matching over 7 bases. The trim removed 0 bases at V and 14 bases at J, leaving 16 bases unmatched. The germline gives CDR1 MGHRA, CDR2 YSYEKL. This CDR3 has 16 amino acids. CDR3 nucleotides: TGCGCCAGCAGCCAAGATTGGTTCGTTAGGCGAGCGGGAAAGTTCTTC. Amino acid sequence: CASSQDWFVRRAGKFF.

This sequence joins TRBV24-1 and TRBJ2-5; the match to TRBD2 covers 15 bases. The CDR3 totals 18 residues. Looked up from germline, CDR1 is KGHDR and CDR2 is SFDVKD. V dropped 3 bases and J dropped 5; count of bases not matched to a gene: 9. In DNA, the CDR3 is TGTGCCACCAGTGATGGGACTAGCGGGAGGATAAGACTCGAGACCCAGTACTTC. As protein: CATSDGTSGRIRLETQYF.

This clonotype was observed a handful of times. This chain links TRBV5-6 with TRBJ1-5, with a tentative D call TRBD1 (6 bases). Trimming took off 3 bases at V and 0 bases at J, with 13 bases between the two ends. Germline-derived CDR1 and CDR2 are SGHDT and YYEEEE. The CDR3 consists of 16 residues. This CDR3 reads CASSSYREYSNQPQHF. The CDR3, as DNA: TGTGCCAGCAGCTCATACAGGGAATATAGCAATCAGCCCCAGCATTTT.